Detailed here is one TCR beta chain. As yet, its antigen is unknown. This record comes from a study of T cell responses to AZD1222 COVID-19 vaccine. Germline CDR1 is SGHRS and CDR2 is YFSETQ. V gave up 2 bases and J gave up 2 bases, with 16 bases separating them. The length of the CDR3 is 16 residues. Overall study findings and caveats: Females made up more of the donors, who were largely white British, and clonal diversity may have come out too low.

Assay used: immunoSEQ multiplex PCR; TCRdb lists only in-frame clones, some missing. The table includes 86,000 or so clones, roughly nine tenths detected once. The source material was peripheral blood, sampled on day 0 of AZD1222 vaccination. The chain employs TRBV5-1 and TRBJ1-1, with D tentatively TRBD1 (5 bases). The TCR comes from an adult in good health. The CDR3 protein is CASSFQGGETNTEAFF. The CDR3 DNA sequence: TGCGCCAGCAGCTTCCAGGGAGGGGAAACTAACACTGAAGCTTTCTTT. Together with reference TRBV5-1 and TRBJ1-1, the CDR3 gives the full variable domain: KAGVTQTPRYLIKTRGQQVTLSCSPISGHRSVSWYQQTPGQGLQFLFEYFSETQRNKGNFPGRFSGRQFSNSRSEMNVSTLELGDSALYLCASSFQGGETNTEAFFGQGTRLTVV.